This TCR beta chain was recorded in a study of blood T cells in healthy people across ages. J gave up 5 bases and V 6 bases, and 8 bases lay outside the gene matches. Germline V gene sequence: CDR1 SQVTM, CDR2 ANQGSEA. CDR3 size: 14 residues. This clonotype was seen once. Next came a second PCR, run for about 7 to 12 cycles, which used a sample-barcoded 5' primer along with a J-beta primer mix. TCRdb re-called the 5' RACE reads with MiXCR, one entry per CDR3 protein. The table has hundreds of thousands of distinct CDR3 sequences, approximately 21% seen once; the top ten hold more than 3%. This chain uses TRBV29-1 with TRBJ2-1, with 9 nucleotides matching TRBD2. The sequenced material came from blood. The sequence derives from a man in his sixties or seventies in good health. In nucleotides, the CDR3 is TGCAGCGTCTACACGGGACTAGCTGACAATGAGCAGTTCTTC. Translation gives CSVYTGLADNEQFF.